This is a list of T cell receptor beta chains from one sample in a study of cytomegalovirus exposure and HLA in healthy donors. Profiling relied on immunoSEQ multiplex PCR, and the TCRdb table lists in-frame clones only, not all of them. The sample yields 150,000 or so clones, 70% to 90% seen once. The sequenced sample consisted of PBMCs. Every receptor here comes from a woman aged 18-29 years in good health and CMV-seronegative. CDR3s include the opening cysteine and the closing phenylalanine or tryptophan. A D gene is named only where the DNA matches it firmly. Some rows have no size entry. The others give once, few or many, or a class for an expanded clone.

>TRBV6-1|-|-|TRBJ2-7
TGTGCCAGCACCAGGAATTACGAGCAGTACTTC
CASTRNYEQYF
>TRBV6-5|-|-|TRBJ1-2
TGTGCCAGCATCTCCCCAGGGGACTATGGCTACACCTTC
CASISPGDYGYTF
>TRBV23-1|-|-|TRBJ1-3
TGCGCCAGCAGTCAAGGACAGATTCGATCTGGAAACACCATATATTTT
CASSQGQIRSGNTIYF
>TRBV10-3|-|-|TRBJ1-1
TGTGCCATCAGTGCCACAGGAGTTTGGGACACTGAAGCTTTCTTT
CAISATGVWDTEAFF
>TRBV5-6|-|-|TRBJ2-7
TGTGCCAGCAGCACAAACTCCTACGAGCAGTACTTC
CASSTNSYEQYF
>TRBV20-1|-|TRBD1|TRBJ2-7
TGCATAGGACAGGGCTCCTACGAGCAGTACTTC
CIGQGSYEQYF
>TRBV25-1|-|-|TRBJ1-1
TGTGCCAGCAGTGCAGAGGTTGCGGCTGAAGCTGAAGCTTTCTTT
CASSAEVAAEAEAFF
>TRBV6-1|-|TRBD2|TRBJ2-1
TGTGCCAGCAGTCCCGGGGGGGCCTACAATGAGCAGTTCTTC
CASSPGGAYNEQFF
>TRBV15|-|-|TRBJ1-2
TGTGCCACCAGCAGAGATAGGACAGAGTCCTATGGCTACACCTTC
CATSRDRTESYGYTF
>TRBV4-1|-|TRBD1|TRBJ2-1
TGCGCCAGCAGCCAGATTATGGGACAGGGAGGATTTGAGCAGTTCTTC
CASSQIMGQGGFEQFF
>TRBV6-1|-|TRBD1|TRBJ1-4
TGTGCCAGCAGTCCGACAGGGGCGGATGATGAAAAACTGTTTTTT
CASSPTGADDEKLFF
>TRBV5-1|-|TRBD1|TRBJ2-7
TGCGCCAGCCACAGGGGGCCCGCGACCTACGAGCAGTACTTC
CASHRGPATYEQYF
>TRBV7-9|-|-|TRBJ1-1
TGTTCCAGTCGACAGAACACTGAAGCTTTCTTT
CSSRQNTEAFF
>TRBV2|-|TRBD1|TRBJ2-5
TGTGCCAGCAGTCTAGGACAGGGGAGGCTCCAAGAGACCCAGTACTTC
CASSLGQGRLQETQYF
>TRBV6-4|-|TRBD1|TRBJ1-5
TGTGCCAGCAGTGATACAGGGGGGAATCAGCCCCAGCATTTT
CASSDTGGNQPQHF
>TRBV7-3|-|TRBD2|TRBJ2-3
TGTGCCAGCAGCCCTACCCTAGCGGGAGTGGTAGATACGCAGTATTTT
CASSPTLAGVVDTQYF
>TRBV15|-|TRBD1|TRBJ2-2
TGTGCCACCAGCAGAGCGGGGACAGGAGTAACCGGGGAGCTGTTTTTT
CATSRAGTGVTGELFF
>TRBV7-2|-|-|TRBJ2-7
TGTGCCAGCAGCTTACAAACCTACGAGCAGTACTTC
CASSLQTYEQYF
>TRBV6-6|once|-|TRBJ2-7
TGTGCCAGCAGAGGCGGGAACTCCTACGAGCAGTACTTC
CASRGGNSYEQYF
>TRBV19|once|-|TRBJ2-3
TGTGCCAGTAGACAACCCGAGGACTTCACAGATACGCAGTATTTT
CASRQPEDFTDTQYF
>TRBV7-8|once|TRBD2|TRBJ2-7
TGTGCCAGCAGTAGGACTAGCGGGGGGGACGACGAGTACTTC
CASSRTSGGDDEYF
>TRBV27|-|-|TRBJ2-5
TGTGCCAGCAGTTTACGTAGAGCTTGGGAGACCCAGTACTTC
CASSLRRAWETQYF
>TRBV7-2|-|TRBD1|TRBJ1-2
TGTGCCAGCAGCTCTCGACAGGGTGATGGCTACACCTTC
CASSSRQGDGYTF
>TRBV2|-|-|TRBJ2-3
TGTGCCAGCGGGGGACTGGGTTTAACAGATACGCAGTATTTT
CASGGLGLTDTQYF
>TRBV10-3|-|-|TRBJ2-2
TGTGCCATCAGTGCGGGTCAGAACACCGGGGAGCTGTTTTTT
CAISAGQNTGELFF
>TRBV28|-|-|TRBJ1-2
TGTGCCACCAAACCTTCACAGGGTAATTTAGTCTATGGCTACACCTTC
CATKPSQGNLVYGYTF
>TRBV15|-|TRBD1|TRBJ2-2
TGTGCCACCAGCAGAGATACAGGGGGAGACCGTAACACCGGGGAGCTGTTTTTT
CATSRDTGGDRNTGELFF
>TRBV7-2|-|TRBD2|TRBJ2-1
TGTGCCAGCAGCTTTTCTCTAGCGGGGGGCCTCAATGAGCAGTTCTTC
CASSFSLAGGLNEQFF
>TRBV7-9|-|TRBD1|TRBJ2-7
TGTGCCAGCAGCCTATACAGGGGCGGTACCTCGAACGAGCAGTACTTC
CASSLYRGGTSNEQYF
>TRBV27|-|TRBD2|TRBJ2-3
TGTGCCAGCTGCAGAGGCGGGAGCTCAGATACGCAGTATTTT
CASCRGGSSDTQYF
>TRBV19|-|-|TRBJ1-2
TGTGCCAGTAGTCCGCGTGTAGGGAGTGTCTATGGCTACACCTTC
CASSPRVGSVYGYTF
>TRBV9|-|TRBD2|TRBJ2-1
TGTGCCAGCAGCGTAGTCTCTAGCGGGGGGTACAATGAGCAGTTCTTC
CASSVVSSGGYNEQFF
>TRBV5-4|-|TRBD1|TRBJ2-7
TGTGCCAGCAGCTCGCCCCGGGACAGGGGCTATCCGGAGTACTTC
CASSSPRDRGYPEYF
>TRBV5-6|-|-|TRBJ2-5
TGTGCCAGCAGCTTGGATCCGGGCGGGGTAGAGACCCAGTACTTC
CASSLDPGGVETQYF
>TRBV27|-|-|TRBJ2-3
TGTGCCAGCAGTGTCACAGGGTTCCCAAGCACAGATACGCAGTATTTT
CASSVTGFPSTDTQYF
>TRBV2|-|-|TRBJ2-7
TGTGCCAGCAGTGAAGGGAGAGCGGGTAACGCCTACGAGCAGTACTTC
CASSEGRAGNAYEQYF
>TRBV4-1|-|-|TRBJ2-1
TGCGCCAGCAGCCAGCCTCCCAGGGGTTCCCCTATTCGTGAGCAGTTCTTC
CASSQPPRGSPIREQFF
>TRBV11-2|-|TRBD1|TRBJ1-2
TGTGCCAGCAGATCAACAGGGGGCGCGAGTACCTTC
CASRSTGGASTF
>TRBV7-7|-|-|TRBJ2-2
TGTGCCAGCAGCTTAGACTCGTCCGGGGCGAACACCGGGGAGCTGTTTTTT
CASSLDSSGANTGELFF
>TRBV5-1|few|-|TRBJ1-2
TGCGCCAGCAGCTTGGATGCGTCAGGCTACACCTTC
CASSLDASGYTF
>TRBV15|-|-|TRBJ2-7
TGTGCCACCAGCAGCCCTACCTACGAGCAGTACTTC
CATSSPTYEQYF
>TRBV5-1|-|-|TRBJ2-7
TGCGCCAGCAGCTTTGGGCAAAGACTACAGAACTACGAGCAGTACTTC
CASSFGQRLQNYEQYF
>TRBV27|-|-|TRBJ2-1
TGTGCCAGCAGTTTATACGGGGGGCCCGACTACAATGAGCAGTTCTTC
CASSLYGGPDYNEQFF
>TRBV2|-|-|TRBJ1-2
TGTGCCAGCAAGGAAGAGGGTGACTATGGCTACACCTTC
CASKEEGDYGYTF
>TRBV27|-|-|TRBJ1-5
TGTGCCAGCAGTGCGGGTTTTAATCAGCCCCAGCATTTT
CASSAGFNQPQHF
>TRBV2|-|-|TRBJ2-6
TGTGCCAGCTCGGTTCAATCTGGGGCCAACGTCCTGACTTTC
CASSVQSGANVLTF
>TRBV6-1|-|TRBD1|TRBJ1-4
TGTGCCAGCAGTGAAGGTGAGGGGGCGGCTGAAAAACTGTTTTTT
CASSEGEGAAEKLFF
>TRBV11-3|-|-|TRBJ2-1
TGTGCCAGCAGCATGCCGCTCGGGAATGAGCAGTTCTTC
CASSMPLGNEQFF
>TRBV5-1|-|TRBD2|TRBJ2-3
TGCGCCAGCAGCCCCCCCTCTGGTAGCGGGGGGATGGATACGCAGTATTTT
CASSPPSGSGGMDTQYF
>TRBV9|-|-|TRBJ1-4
TGTGCCAGCAGCGTAGACAGTAATGAAAAACTGTTTTTT
CASSVDSNEKLFF
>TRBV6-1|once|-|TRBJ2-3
TGTGCCAGCAGTGGCCAACCGGGATCGGTTTGGGATACGCAGTATTTT
CASSGQPGSVWDTQYF
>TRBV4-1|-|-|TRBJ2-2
TGCGCCAGCAGCCTGACAAACACCGGGGAGCTGTTTTTT
CASSLTNTGELFF
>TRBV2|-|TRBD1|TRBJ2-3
TGTGCCAGCAGTGACTTTTTACAGGGGGCGAGCACAGATACGCAGTATTTT
CASSDFLQGASTDTQYF
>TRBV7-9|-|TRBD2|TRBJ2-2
TGTGCCAGCAGCCTTTCGGGGGGGCCGAACACCGGGGAGCTGTTTTTT
CASSLSGGPNTGELFF
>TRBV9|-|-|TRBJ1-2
TGTGCCAGCAGCGCCAGGGGCTTGGACTATGGCTACACCTTC
CASSARGLDYGYTF
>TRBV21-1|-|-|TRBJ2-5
TGTGCCAGCAGCCCCCCAGGCGGGGTTGGGAGCGGGGGGGCTGATGAGACCCAGTACTTC
CASSPPGGVGSGGADETQYF
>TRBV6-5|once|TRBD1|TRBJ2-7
TGTGCCAGCGGAGCGACAGGGACCGGCGAGCAGTACTTC
CASGATGTGEQYF
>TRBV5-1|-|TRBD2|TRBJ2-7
TGCGCCAGCAGCTCCTTCGGGGGGGGCGAGCAGTACTTC
CASSSFGGGEQYF
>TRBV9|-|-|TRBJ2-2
TGTGCCAGCAGCTCTTTAACTAGCACCGGGGAGCTGTTTTTT
CASSSLTSTGELFF